The clone carrying this T cell receptor beta chain was picked up a small number of times. What it binds is unknown. Expressed TCRB transcripts were sequenced, since all the RNA that had been isolated was reverse transcribed. Assay: immunoSEQ multiplex PCR; the TCRdb copy retains only in-frame clones and omits some. The data hold more than 250,000 clones, with approximately 15% observed a single time. Every participating donor gave one draw, a heparinised blood sample averaging about 100 mL. This specimen belongs to a study of beta chain features in type 1 diabetes. Whole-study results and caveats: Patients with Type 1 diabetes showed moderately but significantly shorter TCRB CDR3s in all four CD4+ subsets.

Source material: naive CD4+ T cells from blood. The source is a man younger than 30 with type 1 diabetes.

DNA of the CDR3: TGCGCCAGCAGTGATCCCGGGATGGGGGAGACCCAGTACTTC. Its protein product is CASSDPGMGETQYF. J is TRBJ2-5 and V is TRBV10-1; a possible D gene is TRBD2 (5 bases). Germline V CDR1 and CDR2: WNHNN, SYGVQD (reference sequence). The CDR3 is made up of 14 amino acids. The V end was cut by 3 bases, the J end by 5 bases, with 13 bases between.